The 17 T cell receptor beta chains below were found in one sample sequenced in a study of T cells in Graves' hyperthyroidism and ophthalmopathy. The TCR beta CDR3 regions underwent amplification using RNA transcripts as the source. The HTBI primer set was used in a first-round RT-PCR of the TCR CDR3. One entry per CDR3 protein, called by TCRdb with MiXCR from the multiplex PCR reads. The sample has around 350,000 distinct CDR3 sequences, 19% seen once. Sequences were obtained from blood. The receptors stem from a woman aged 18-35 years with Graves' hyperthyroidism.

To note about this clonotype: A much more abundant neighbour one base away suggests this may be a read error. The genes are TRBV7-8 and TRBJ2-7; D gene ambiguous. This CDR3 has 14 amino acids. Germline assignment: CDR1 SGHVS and CDR2 FQNEAQ. The CDR3 DNA is TGTGCCATCAGCTTACGGCTGGAGTGGTACGAGCAGTACTTC. Translating it yields CAISLRLEWYEQYF.

This clonotype was seen at least ten times. The V call is TRBV6-1, the J call TRBJ1-2, with 7 bases matching TRBD1. Trimming cost V 6 bases and J 4 bases; bases outside gene matches: 5. Germline-derived CDR1 and CDR2 are MNHNS and SASEGT. The CDR3 totals 13 residues. CDR3 DNA sequence: TGTGCCAGCAGAGAGGGACAGTTCTATGGCTACACCTTC. Its protein is CASREGQFYGYTF.

With respect to this clonotype: No conserved phenylalanine or tryptophan ends this CDR3, so it is likely a read error. The rearrangement uses TRBV11-1 and TRBJ1-5; 12 nucleotides line up with TRBD1. This CDR3 has 17 amino acids. V gave up 1 base and J gave up 0 bases; unmatched junction bases: 1. The V gene's germline CDR1 is SGHAT and CDR2 FQDESV (reference sequence). The CDR3 loop reads CASSLGDRGLSNQPQHV. CDR3 sequence (DNA): TGTGCCAGCAGCTTAGGGGACAGGGGGCTTAGCAATCAGCCCCAGCATGTT.

The chain employs TRBV6-1 and TRBJ1-5; D not certain. CDR3 length equals 15 residues. CDR1 MNHNS and CDR2 SASEGT come from the germline V gene. Trimming took off 1 base at V and 9 bases at J, with 16 bases between the two ends. DNA for the CDR3: TGTGCCAGCAGTGAAGAAGGAGGAACTTCTACGCCCCAGCATTTT. It is translated as CASSEEGGTSTPQHF.

This clonotype was recorded at least ten times. The chain couples TRBV30 to TRBJ1-2; D gene unclear. Germline CDR1 and CDR2: GTSNPN and SVGIG (reference sequence). V was trimmed by 0 bases and J by 0 bases, leaving 8 bases between them. The CDR3 length is 14 residues. CDR3 region: CAWSVPPANYGYTF. CDR3 DNA sequence: TGTGCCTGGAGTGTACCCCCAGCTAACTATGGCTACACCTTC.

This clonotype was seen repeatedly, ten times or more. The chain employs TRBV5-5 and TRBJ1-2; no clear D. Germline loops: CDR1 SGHKS, CDR2 YYEKEE (reference sequence). The CDR3 extends over 14 amino acids. V gave up 4 bases and J gave up 2 bases, with 12 bases separating them. This chain's CDR3 is CASSPVADNYGYTF. CDR3 DNA: TGTGCCAGCAGCCCAGTGGCAGACAACTATGGCTACACCTTC.

At least ten counts were recorded for this clonotype. CDR3 protein: CATSGRRGASPLHF. The CDR3 bases are TGTGCCACCAGCGGCCGACGGGGCGCATCACCCCTCCACTTT. The chain recombines TRBV15 with TRBJ1-6, with D possibly being TRBD1 (5 bases). The V end was cut by 5 bases, the J end by 10 bases, with 15 bases between. Germline loops: CDR1 LNHNV, CDR2 YYDKDF (reference sequence). The CDR3 loop spans 14 amino acids.

This clonotype was recorded at least ten times. V is TRBV7-9 and J is TRBJ2-7; D not certain. Trimming removed 5 bases from V and 0 bases from J, with 14 bases in between. The CDR3 extends over 15 amino acids. Germline V gene sequence: CDR1 SEHNR, CDR2 FQNEAQ (reference sequence). CDR3 residues: CASSPQALSSYEQYF. The CDR3 DNA sequence: TGTGCCAGCAGCCCTCAGGCCCTGAGCTCCTACGAGCAGTACTTC.

This clonotype came up many times. This chain links TRBV11-2 with TRBJ1-3; a possible D gene is TRBD1 (6 bases). CDR3 size: 14 residues. The germline CDR1 and CDR2 sequences are SGHAT and FQNNGV. Trimming left V 4 bases short and J 2 bases short, with 9 bases between. This chain's CDR3 is CASSSGAAGNTIYF. The CDR3 coding sequence is TGTGCCAGCAGCTCAGGGGCGGCTGGAAACACCATATATTTT.

Many counts were recorded for this clonotype. This chain links TRBV7-9 with TRBJ1-1; D is undetermined. V was trimmed by 3 bases and J by 5 bases, leaving 16 bases between them. This CDR3 region has 15 residues. The germline V gene encodes CDR1 SEHNR and CDR2 FQNEAQ (reference sequence). CDR3 region: CASSLSPSGITEAFF. CDR3 sequence (DNA): TGTGCCAGCAGCTTGTCGCCAAGTGGAATTACTGAAGCTTTCTTT.

The rearrangement uses TRBV6-2 or TRBV6-3 and TRBJ2-7; D unclear. Germline values: CDR1 MNHEY, CDR2 SVGEGT. Trimming took 0 bases from V and 1 from J, leaving 7 bases between them. The CDR3 has 14 amino acids. The CDR3 is CASSYSSRSYEQYF. In DNA form, the CDR3 reads TGTGCCAGCAGTTACTCGTCACGGTCCTACGAGCAGTACTTC.

This clonotype came up many times. The J gene is TRBJ2-5, the V gene TRBV20-1; TRBD2 aligns across 9 bases. The CDR3 runs to 15 residues. CDR1 and CDR2 from the germline V gene are DFQATT and SNEGSKA (reference sequence). CDR3 sequence: CSPPGASGAQETQYF. The CDR3 bases are TGCAGCCCCCCGGGGGCTAGCGGGGCCCAAGAGACCCAGTACTTC.

There are many counts of this clonotype. The V and J genes are TRBV14 and TRBJ1-1; D not resolved. The CDR3 is 14 residues long. V was pared by 2 bases and J by 4 bases, with 11 bases between. From germline, CDR1 is SGHDN and CDR2 FVKESK. CDR3 protein: CASSQRARGTEAFF. For the CDR3, the DNA is TGTGCCAGCAGCCAAAGAGCCCGGGGCACTGAAGCTTTCTTT.

This clonotype was seen many times. The CDR3 sequence is CASSYSDRADYGYTF. The CDR3 DNA reads TGTGCCAGCAGTTACTCCGACAGGGCCGATTATGGCTACACCTTC. This sequence joins TRBV6-5 and TRBJ1-2; TRBD1 agrees at 7 bases. The CDR3 contains 15 residues. CDR1 MNHEY and CDR2 SVGAGI come from the germline V gene. With V trimmed by 0 bases and J by 5 bases, 6 bases remained unmatched.

Many counts were recorded for this clonotype. This chain connects TRBV7-9 to TRBJ1-1; D gene unclear. CDR1 and CDR2 (germline): SEHNR, FQNEAQ (reference sequence). The length of the CDR3 is 12 residues. Trimming removed 5 bases from V and 8 bases from J, with 12 bases in between. This CDR3 is CASSRAGGEAFF. The CDR3 DNA reads as TGTGCCAGCAGCCGGGCGGGAGGGGAAGCTTTCTTT.

This clonotype was detected ten times or more. This sequence joins TRBV5-1 and TRBJ1-1; possible D gene TRBD1, 5 bases. From germline, CDR1 is SGHRS and CDR2 YFSETQ. This CDR3 comprises 14 residues. The V and J ends lost 0 bases and 3 bases respectively, with 9 bases between them. CDR3 DNA sequence: TGCGCCAGCAGCTTGGCAGGGCGGGACACTGAAGCTTTCTTT. Protein sequence: CASSLAGRDTEAFF.

This clonotype was observed at least ten times. The rearrangement links TRBV6-5 to TRBJ1-1; no clear D gene. This CDR3 spans 13 amino acids. The germline V and J ends were trimmed by 6 bases and 1 base, with 9 bases remaining between them. The germline CDR1 and CDR2 sequences are MNHEY and SVGAGI. DNA for the CDR3: TGTGCCAGCAGCAGAGAATGGAACACTGAAGCTTTCTTT. The encoded protein is CASSREWNTEAFF.